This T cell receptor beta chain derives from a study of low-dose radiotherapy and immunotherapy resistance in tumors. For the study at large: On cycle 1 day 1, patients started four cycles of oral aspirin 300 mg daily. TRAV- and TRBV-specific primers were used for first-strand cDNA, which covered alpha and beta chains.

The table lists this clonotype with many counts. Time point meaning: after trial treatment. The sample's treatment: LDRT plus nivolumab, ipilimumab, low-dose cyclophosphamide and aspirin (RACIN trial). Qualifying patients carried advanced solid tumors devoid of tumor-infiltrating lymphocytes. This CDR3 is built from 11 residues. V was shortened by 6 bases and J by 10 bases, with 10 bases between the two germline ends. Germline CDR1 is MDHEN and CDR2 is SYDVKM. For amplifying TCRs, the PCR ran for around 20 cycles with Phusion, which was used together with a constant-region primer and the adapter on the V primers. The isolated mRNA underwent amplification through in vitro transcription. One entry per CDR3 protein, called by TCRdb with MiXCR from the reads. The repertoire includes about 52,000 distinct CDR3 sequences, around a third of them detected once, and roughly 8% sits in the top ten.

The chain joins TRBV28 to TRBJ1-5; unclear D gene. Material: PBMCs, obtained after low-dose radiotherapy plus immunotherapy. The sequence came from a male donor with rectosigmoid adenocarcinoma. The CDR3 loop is CASSPGGPQHF. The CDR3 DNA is TGTGCCAGCAGCCCCGGAGGACCCCAGCATTTT.